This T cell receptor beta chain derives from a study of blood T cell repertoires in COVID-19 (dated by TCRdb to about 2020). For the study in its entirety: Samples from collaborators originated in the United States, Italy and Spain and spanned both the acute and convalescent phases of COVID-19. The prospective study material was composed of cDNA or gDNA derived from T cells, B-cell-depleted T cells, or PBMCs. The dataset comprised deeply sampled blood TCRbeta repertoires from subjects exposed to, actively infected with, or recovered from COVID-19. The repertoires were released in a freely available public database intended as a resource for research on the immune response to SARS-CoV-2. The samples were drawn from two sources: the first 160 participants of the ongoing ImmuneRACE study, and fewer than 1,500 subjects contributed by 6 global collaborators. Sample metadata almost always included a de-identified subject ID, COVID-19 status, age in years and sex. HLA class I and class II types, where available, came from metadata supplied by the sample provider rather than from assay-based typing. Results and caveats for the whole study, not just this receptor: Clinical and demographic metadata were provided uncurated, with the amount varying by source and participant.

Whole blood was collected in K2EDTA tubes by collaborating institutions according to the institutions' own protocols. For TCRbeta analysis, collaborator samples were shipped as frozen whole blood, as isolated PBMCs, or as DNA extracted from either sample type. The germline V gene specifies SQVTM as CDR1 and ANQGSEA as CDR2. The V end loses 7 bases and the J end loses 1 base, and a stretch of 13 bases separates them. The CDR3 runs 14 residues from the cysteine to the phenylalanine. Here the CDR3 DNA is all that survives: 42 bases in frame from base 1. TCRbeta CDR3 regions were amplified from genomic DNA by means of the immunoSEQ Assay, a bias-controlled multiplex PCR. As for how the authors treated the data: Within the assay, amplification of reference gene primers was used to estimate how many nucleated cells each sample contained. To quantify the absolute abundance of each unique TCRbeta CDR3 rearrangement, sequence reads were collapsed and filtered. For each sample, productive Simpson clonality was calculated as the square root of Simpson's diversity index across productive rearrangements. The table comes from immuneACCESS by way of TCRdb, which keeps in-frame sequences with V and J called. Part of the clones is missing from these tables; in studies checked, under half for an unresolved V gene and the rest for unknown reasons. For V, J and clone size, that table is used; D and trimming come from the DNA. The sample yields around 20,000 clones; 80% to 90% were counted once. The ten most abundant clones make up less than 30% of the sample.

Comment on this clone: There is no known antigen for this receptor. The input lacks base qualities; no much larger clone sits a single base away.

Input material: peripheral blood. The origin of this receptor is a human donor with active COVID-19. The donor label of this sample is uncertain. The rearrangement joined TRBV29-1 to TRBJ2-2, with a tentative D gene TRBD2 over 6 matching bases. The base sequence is TGCAGCGCAGGTGGAGGGGTGAACACCGGGGAGCTGTTTTTT. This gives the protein CSAGGGVNTGELFF.